There are a few counts of the clone carrying this T cell receptor (beta chain). This may stem from a read error, because a much larger clone lies one nucleotide away. From germline, CDR1 is SGHAT and CDR2 FQNNGV. The CDR3 length is 15 residues. Quantitative 5'-RACE was performed with molecular barcodes, and it yielded the TCR beta libraries. One entry per CDR3 protein results from TCRdb running MiXCR on the 5' RACE reads. The table lists 200,000 or so distinct CDR3 sequences, over 15% of them singletons, with around 4.1% in the top ten. The data originate from a study of CD8 T cells in ankylosing spondylitis.

The chain links TRBV11-2 to TRBJ1-2; the D is unclear. This clonotype was sampled from a male donor aged 5-30 years with ankylosing spondylitis or in good health (not recorded which). The sequenced sample was blood, either unsorted or a sorted T cell fraction (not recorded which). CDR3 protein: CASSLDPGSTYGYPF. The DNA of the CDR3 is TGTGCCAGCAGCTTAGATCCTGGCAGCACCTATGGCTACCCCTTC.